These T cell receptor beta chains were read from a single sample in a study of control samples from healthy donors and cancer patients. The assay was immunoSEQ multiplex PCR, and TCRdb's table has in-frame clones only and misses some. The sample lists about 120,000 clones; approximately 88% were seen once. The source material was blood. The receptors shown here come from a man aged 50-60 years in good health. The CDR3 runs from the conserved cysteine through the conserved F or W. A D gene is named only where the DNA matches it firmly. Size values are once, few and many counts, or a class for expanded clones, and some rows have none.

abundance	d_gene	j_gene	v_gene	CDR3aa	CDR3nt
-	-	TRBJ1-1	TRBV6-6	CASTKATGTEAFF	TGTGCCAGCACCAAGGCGACAGGCACTGAAGCTTTCTTT
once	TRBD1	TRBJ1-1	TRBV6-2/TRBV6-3	CASSTGGPEAFF	TGTGCCAGCAGCACAGGGGGCCCTGAAGCTTTCTTT
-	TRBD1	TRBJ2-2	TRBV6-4	CASSAQGANGELFF	TGTGCCAGCAGTGCCCAGGGGGCAAACGGGGAGCTGTTTTTT
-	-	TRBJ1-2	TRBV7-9	CASSSGTPVNTF	TGTGCCAGCAGCTCAGGGACACCTGTCAACACCTTC
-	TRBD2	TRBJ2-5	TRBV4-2	CASSQDLAGVQETQYF	TGTGCCAGCAGCCAAGATCTAGCGGGGGTACAAGAGACCCAGTACTTC
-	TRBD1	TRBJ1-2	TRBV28	CASSTLDRVNGYTF	TGTGCCAGCAGTACGCTGGACAGGGTCAATGGCTACACCTTC
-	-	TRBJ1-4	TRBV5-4	CASSQGGAENEKLFF	TGTGCCAGCAGCCAAGGGGGTGCGGAAAATGAAAAACTGTTTTTT
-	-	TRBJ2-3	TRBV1	CTSSQGTSGGSTDTQYF	TGCACCAGCAGCCAAGGGACTAGCGGGGGGAGCACAGATACGCAGTATTTT
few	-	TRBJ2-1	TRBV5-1	CASSWEDGGNEQFF	TGCGCCAGCAGCTGGGAGGACGGGGGCAATGAGCAGTTCTTC
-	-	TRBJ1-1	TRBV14	CASSQGPVAFF	TGTGCCAGCAGCCAAGGTCCAGTAGCTTTCTTT
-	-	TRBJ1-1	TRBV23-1	CASRAGVGTEAFF	TGCGCCAGCAGGGCAGGGGTCGGGACTGAAGCTTTCTTT
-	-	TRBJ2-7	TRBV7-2	CASSLVSAPPEQYF	TGTGCCAGCAGCTTAGTGTCGGCTCCACCCGAGCAGTACTTC
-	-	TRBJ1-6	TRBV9	CASSGKPGPNSPLHF	TGTGCCAGCAGCGGTAAACCTGGACCTAATTCACCCCTCCACTTT
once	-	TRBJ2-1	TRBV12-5	CASGLQGLPPHEQFF	TGTGCTAGTGGTTTACAGGGACTACCCCCTCACGAGCAGTTCTTC
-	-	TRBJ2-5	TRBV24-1	CATATALQETQYF	TGTGCCACCGCGACAGCGTTGCAAGAGACCCAGTACTTC
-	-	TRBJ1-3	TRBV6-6	CASSGTDGNTIYF	TGTGCCAGCAGTGGGACCGATGGGAACACCATATATTTT
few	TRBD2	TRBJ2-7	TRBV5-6	CASSLPAGAPTYEQYF	TGTGCCAGCAGCTTACCAGCGGGGGCCCCCACCTACGAGCAGTACTTC
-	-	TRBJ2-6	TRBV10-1	CASGAVPSGANVLTF	TGCGCCAGCGGGGCAGTCCCCTCTGGGGCCAACGTCCTGACTTTC
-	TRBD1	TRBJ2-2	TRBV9	CASSSLDRELSNTGELFF	TGTGCCAGCAGCTCGCTGGACAGGGAACTCAGTAACACCGGGGAGCTGTTTTTT
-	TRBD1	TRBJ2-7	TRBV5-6	CASSLAAGGAGHEQYF	TGTGCCAGCAGCTTGGCCGCAGGGGGCGCGGGTCACGAGCAGTACTTC